The rows below give T cell receptor beta chains drawn from one sample of a study of blood T cell repertoires in COVID-19. Repertoires were generated with immunoSEQ multiplex PCR, while TCRdb's copy carries only in-frame clones and drops some. The table lists tens of thousands of clones, roughly 86% of them singletons. The material sequenced was peripheral blood. The receptors stem from a man aged 65 to 85 with acute or convalescent COVID-19. Both conserved end residues are part of each CDR3. D genes are given only for firm matches. The size entry is marked missing in some rows and otherwise reads once, few, many or a size class.

D	size	V	J	DNA	CDR3
.	.	TRBV25-1	TRBJ2-1	TGTGCCAGTATTCCCCCGAGCTCCTACAATGAGCAGTTCTTC	CASIPPSSYNEQFF
.	.	TRBV11-2	TRBJ2-2	TGTGCCAGCAGCTTAGTTCTGCGGGCTACCGGGGAGCTGTTTTTT	CASSLVLRATGELFF
TRBD1	.	TRBV10-3	TRBJ2-7	TGTGCCATCAGTGAGCCGCCGACAGGGAACGAGCAGTACTTC	CAISEPPTGNEQYF
.	.	TRBV27	TRBJ1-5	TGTGCCAGCAGTTTGGGGGGATATAGCAATCAGCCCCAGCATTTT	CASSLGGYSNQPQHF
.	once	TRBV19	TRBJ1-2	TGTGCCAGTAGTGCCCGGACGGAGCCGGGAGGCGGCTACACCTTC	CASSARTEPGGGYTF
.	.	TRBV5-6	TRBJ2-2	TGTGCCAGCAGCTTGATACAGGGGAACACCGGGGAGCTGTTTTTT	CASSLIQGNTGELFF
TRBD1	.	TRBV7-3	TRBJ2-5	TGTGCCAGCAGCTTCGGGGACAGAAAAGAGACCCAGTACTTC	CASSFGDRKETQYF
TRBD2	.	TRBV3-1/TRBV3-2	TRBJ2-1	TGTGCCAGCAGCCAAGTTCGAGCGGGGGACCAGTTCTTC	CASSQVRAGDQFF
.	.	TRBV7-9	TRBJ1-1	TGTGCCAGCAGCTTAGGCCCCCAGGAATGGACTGAAGCTTTCTTT	CASSLGPQEWTEAFF
.	.	TRBV28	TRBJ1-1	TGTGCCAGCAGCTCCGGCGGTAGACAGTGGCCCCTGAACACTGAAGCTTTCTTT	CASSSGGRQWPLNTEAFF
TRBD2	.	TRBV7-9	TRBJ2-1	TGTGCCAGCAGCCGACGGACTAGCCCCAATGAGCAGTTCTTC	CASSRRTSPNEQFF
.	once	TRBV7-9	TRBJ2-5	TGTGCCAGCAGCTTAGTGGAGACAGGCCCCCAAGAGACCCAGTACTTC	CASSLVETGPQETQYF
TRBD1	.	TRBV30	TRBJ2-2	TGTGCCTGGTCCGGGACAGGGAGGACCGGGGAGCTGTTTTTT	CAWSGTGRTGELFF
.	.	TRBV7-2	TRBJ2-5	TGTGCCAGCAGCTTAGACCAGGGGTACCAAGAGACCCAGTACTTC	CASSLDQGYQETQYF
.	many	TRBV27	TRBJ1-1	TGTGCCAGCAGTGCGCAGGGAACTTTGGCTTTCTTT	CASSAQGTLAFF
.	.	TRBV10-3	TRBJ2-5	TGTGCCATCAGTGAGGGACAGCAAGAGACCCAGTACTTC	CAISEGQQETQYF
TRBD1	.	TRBV9	TRBJ2-7	TGTGCCAGCAGCCCAGGGGGCCGAAGGTTTGACGAGCAGTACTTC	CASSPGGRRFDEQYF
.	.	TRBV30	TRBJ1-5	TGTGCCTGGAGTGAGGGGCGGAATCAGCCCCAGCATTTT	CAWSEGRNQPQHF
.	once	TRBV7-2	TRBJ1-3	TGTGCCAGCAGCTTAGCCCTAGGGACACTAGGAAACACCATATATTTT	CASSLALGTLGNTIYF
.	.	TRBV28	TRBJ2-2	TGTGCCATCGGCCAGGCAGCGAACACCGGGGAGCTGTTTTTT	CAIGQAANTGELFF
TRBD2	few	TRBV27	TRBJ2-7	TGTGCCAGCACCTCCCTAGCGGGAGTAGGCGAGCAGTACTTC	CASTSLAGVGEQYF